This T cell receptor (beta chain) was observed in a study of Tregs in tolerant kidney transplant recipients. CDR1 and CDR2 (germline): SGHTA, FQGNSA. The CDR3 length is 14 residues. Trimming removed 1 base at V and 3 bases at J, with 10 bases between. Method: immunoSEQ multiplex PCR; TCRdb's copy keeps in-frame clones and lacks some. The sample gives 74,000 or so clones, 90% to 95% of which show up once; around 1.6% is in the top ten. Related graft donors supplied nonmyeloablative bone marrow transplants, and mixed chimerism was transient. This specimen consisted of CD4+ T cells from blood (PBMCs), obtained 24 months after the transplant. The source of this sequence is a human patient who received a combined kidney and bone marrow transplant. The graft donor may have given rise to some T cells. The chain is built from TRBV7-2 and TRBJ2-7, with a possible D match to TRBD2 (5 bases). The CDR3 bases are TGTGCCAGCAGCTTAGTCGGGAACCACTACGAGCAGTACTTC. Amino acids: CASSLVGNHYEQYF.